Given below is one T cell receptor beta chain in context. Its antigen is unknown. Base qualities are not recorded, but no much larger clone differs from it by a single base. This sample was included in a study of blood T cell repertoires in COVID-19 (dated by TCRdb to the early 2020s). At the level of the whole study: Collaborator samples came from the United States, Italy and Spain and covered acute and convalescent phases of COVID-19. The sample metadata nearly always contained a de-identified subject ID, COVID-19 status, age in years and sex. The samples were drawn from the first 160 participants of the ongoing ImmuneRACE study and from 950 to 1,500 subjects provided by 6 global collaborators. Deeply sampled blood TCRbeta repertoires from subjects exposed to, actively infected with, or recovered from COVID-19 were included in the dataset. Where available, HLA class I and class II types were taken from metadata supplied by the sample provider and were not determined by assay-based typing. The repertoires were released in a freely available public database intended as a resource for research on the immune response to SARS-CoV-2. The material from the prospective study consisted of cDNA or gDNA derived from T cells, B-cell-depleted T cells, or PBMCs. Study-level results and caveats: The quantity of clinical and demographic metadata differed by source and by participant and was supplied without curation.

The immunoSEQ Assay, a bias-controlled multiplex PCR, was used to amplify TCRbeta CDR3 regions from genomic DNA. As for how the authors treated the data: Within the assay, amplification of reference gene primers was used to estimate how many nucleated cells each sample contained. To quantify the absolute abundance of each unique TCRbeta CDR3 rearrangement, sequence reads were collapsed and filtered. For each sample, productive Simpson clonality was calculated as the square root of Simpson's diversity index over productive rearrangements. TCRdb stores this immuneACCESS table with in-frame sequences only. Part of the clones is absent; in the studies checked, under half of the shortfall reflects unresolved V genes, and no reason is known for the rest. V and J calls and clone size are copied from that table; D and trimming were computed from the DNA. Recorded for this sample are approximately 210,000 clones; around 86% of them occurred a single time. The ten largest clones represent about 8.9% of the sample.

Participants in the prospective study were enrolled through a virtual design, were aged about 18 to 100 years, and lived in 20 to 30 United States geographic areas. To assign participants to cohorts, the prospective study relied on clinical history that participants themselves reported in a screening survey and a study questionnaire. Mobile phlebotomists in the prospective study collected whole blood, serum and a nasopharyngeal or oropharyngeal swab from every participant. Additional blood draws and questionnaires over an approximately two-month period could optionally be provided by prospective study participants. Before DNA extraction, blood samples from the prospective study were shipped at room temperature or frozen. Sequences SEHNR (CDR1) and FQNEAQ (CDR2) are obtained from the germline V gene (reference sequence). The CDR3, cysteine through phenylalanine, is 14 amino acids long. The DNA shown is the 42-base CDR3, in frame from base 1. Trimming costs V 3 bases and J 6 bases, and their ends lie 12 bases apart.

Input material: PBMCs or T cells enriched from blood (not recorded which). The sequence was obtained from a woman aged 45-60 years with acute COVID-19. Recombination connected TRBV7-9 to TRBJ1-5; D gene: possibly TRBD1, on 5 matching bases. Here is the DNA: TGTGCCAGCAGCTTTGATCTGGGGGGTCAGCCCCAGCATTTT. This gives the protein CASSFDLGGQPQHF.